The source of this TCR beta chain is a study of cytomegalovirus exposure and HLA in healthy donors. Across the whole study: Findings of an earlier analysis included more than 90 million unique TCR beta sequences from 180 million or so T cells.

The CDR3 is 16 residues long. Looked up from germline, CDR1 is MNHEY and CDR2 is SVGAGI. Trimming removed 2 bases from V and 2 bases from J; junction bases left unmatched: 6. PCR used 60 Vbeta primers and 13 Jbeta primers. Using immunoSEQ multiplex PCR, the repertoire was profiled, and TCRdb retains in-frame clones only, with some absent. The sample table includes about 170,000 clones. The sequenced sample was PBMCs. This clonotype was sampled from a woman younger than 30 in good health and CMV-seropositive. The J gene is TRBJ2-3, the V gene TRBV6-5; 8 nucleotides match TRBD2. The CDR3 here is CASSYTTSGATDTQYF. The CDR3 coding sequence is TGTGCCAGCAGTTACACAACTAGCGGCGCCACAGATACGCAGTATTTT.